This is a list of T cell receptor beta chains from one sample in a study of tumour-infiltrating T cells in Burkitt lymphoma. The data were produced by immunoSEQ multiplex PCR, yet TCRdb's version contains in-frame clones alone and is incomplete. Among 450 to 700 clones listed, 11% were seen once. Specimen: tumor tissue. Receptors originate from a human donor with diffuse large B-cell lymphoma. Some clones in this sample may be carry-over from other donors' samples. Both conserved end residues are part of each CDR3. Each record gives: J gene, V gene, D gene, clone size, CDR3 DNA, CDR3 protein. The D gene is left open where the match is weak. For some rows the clone size is stated as once, few or many, or as a class when expanded; others skip it.

>TRBJ1-3|TRBV6-6|-|few
TGTGCCAGCAGTTTAGAGGAGGGGTCGTTCCTATATTTT
CASSLEEGSFLYF
>TRBJ2-7|TRBV5-1|TRBD2|few
TGCGCCAGCAGCTTGGTGCTAGCGGGGGAAGAGCAGTACTTC
CASSLVLAGEEQYF
>TRBJ2-1|TRBV7-8|-|few
TGTGCCAGCAGCCCTTCAAACAATGAGCAGTTCTTC
CASSPSNNEQFF
>TRBJ1-1|TRBV6-6|-|-
TGTGCCAGCAGTTGGGGCAGGGGAGTAACTGAAGCTTTCTTT
CASSWGRGVTEAFF
>TRBJ1-4|TRBV30|-|-
TGTGCCTGGAGTGTTAACGACTGGGATGAAAAACTGTTTTTT
CAWSVNDWDEKLFF
>TRBJ1-5|TRBV18|-|few
TGTGCCAGCACCGCCGACTGGGGTCAGCCCCAGCATTTT
CASTADWGQPQHF
>TRBJ2-2|TRBV6-6|-|-
TGTGCCAGCAGATCTTCGCCGTTGGCGAACACCGGGGAGCTGTTTTTT
CASRSSPLANTGELFF
>TRBJ1-4|TRBV28|TRBD1|few
TGTGCCAGCAGTTTCGCGGACAGGATCAAACTGTTTTTT
CASSFADRIKLFF
>TRBJ2-5|TRBV6-6|-|-
TGTGCCAGCAGTTTGCTCCAAGAGACCCAGTACTTC
CASSLLQETQYF
>TRBJ2-2|TRBV5-1|-|few
TGCGCCAGCAGCCCCATCTCCGCGAACACCGGGGAGCTGTTTTTT
CASSPISANTGELFF
>TRBJ1-4|TRBV7-9|-|large
TGTGCCAGCAGCTTAGGAGGAGCTGGAAATGAAAAACTGTTTTTT
CASSLGGAGNEKLFF
>TRBJ1-5|TRBV15|TRBD1|-
TGTGCCACCAGCAGGGATCGGCAGGGGGCAGATCAGCCCCAGCATTTT
CATSRDRQGADQPQHF
>TRBJ2-5|TRBV6-6|-|few
TGTGCCAGCAGCCCAGTAGACTTATACCTGGGGGAGACCCAGTACTTC
CASSPVDLYLGETQYF
>TRBJ1-1|TRBV6-6|-|-
TGTGCCAGCAGTTATAGGAGGAACACTGAAGCTTTCTTT
CASSYRRNTEAFF
>TRBJ1-5|TRBV30|-|-
TGTGCCTGGAACGGGAATAGCAATCAGCCCCAGCATTTT
CAWNGNSNQPQHF
>TRBJ2-2|TRBV2|TRBD1|few
TGTGCCAGCAGTGGGACAGGGGCCGTCACCGGGGAGCTGTTTTTT
CASSGTGAVTGELFF
>TRBJ2-7|TRBV11-2|TRBD1|-
TGTGCCAGCAGTTACGGGACAGGGTGGGAGCAGTACTTC
CASSYGTGWEQYF
>TRBJ2-2|TRBV19|TRBD2|few
TGTGCCAGTATAGGGCTAGCGGGAACCACCGGGGAGCTGTTTTTT
CASIGLAGTTGELFF
>TRBJ1-4|TRBV30|-|few
TGTGCCTGGAGAGCCGGGACTTTGTCCGTAACTAATGAAAAACTGTTTTTT
CAWRAGTLSVTNEKLFF
>TRBJ1-2|TRBV7-9|-|few
TGTGCCAGCAGCTTATTCAGGGTTGGTCGAAACTATGGTTACACCTTC
CASSLFRVGRNYGYTF
>TRBJ2-3|TRBV4-1|TRBD2|-
TGCGCTAGCAGCCAAGATGCGGGGGGGGGACAGCCCCAGTATTTT
CASSQDAGGGQPQYF
>TRBJ2-7|TRBV28|TRBD1|-
TGTGCCAGCAGTTTACCCCACCTGACAGGGGGGAGGTACGAGCAGTACTTC
CASSLPHLTGGRYEQYF
>TRBJ1-4|TRBV5-4|-|-
TGTGCCAGCAGCTATGGAGGGCAGGCCATTAATGAAAAACTGTTTTTT
CASSYGGQAINEKLFF
>TRBJ2-7|TRBV6-5|-|large
TGTGCCAGCAGTTACTCGATCCCCTCCCGCCACGGCGAGCAGTACTTC
CASSYSIPSRHGEQYF
>TRBJ2-5|TRBV5-1|-|few
TGCGCCAGCAGCTTGTCCACAGGTGGTGTCGAGACCCAGTACTTC
CASSLSTGGVETQYF
>TRBJ1-1|TRBV9|-|few
TGTGCCAGCAGCGTAGATGTTGGGGATTACACTGAAGCTTTCTTT
CASSVDVGDYTEAFF
>TRBJ2-1|TRBV19|-|-
TGTGCCAGTACTCTGGGACCTCTGGAGCACAATGAGCAGTTCTTC
CASTLGPLEHNEQFF
>TRBJ1-2|TRBV7-8|TRBD1|-
TGTGCCAGCAGCCTTAACCAGGGGGCGGCCTATGGCTACACCTTC
CASSLNQGAAYGYTF
>TRBJ2-3|TRBV28|TRBD2|few
TGTGCCAGCAGTTTATATGCTAGCGGGGGCACCACAGATACGCAGTATTTT
CASSLYASGGTTDTQYF
>TRBJ2-4|TRBV15|-|few
TGTGCCACCAGCAGACTAAACCCGGCTGGAGAAAACATTCAGTACTTC
CATSRLNPAGENIQYF
>TRBJ1-2|TRBV9|TRBD1|few
TGTGCCAGCAGCGGAAACAGGGGGCAGGGCTACACCTTC
CASSGNRGQGYTF
>TRBJ2-1|TRBV11-1|-|few
TGTGCCAGCAGCTTAGGAGGACTTATCTCCTACAATGAGCAGTTCTTC
CASSLGGLISYNEQFF
>TRBJ1-5|TRBV5-8|-|few
TGTGCCAGCGGGAGTAGGATTGGCAATCAGCCCCAGCATTTT
CASGSRIGNQPQHF
>TRBJ1-5|TRBV7-9|-|-
TGTGCCAGCAGTTTTCAGGAGGTCCAGCCCCAGCATTTT
CASSFQEVQPQHF
>TRBJ1-3|TRBV6-1|TRBD1|few
TGTGCCAGCAGCGGGACAGAGGCGGCTGGAAACACCATATATTTT
CASSGTEAAGNTIYF
>TRBJ2-2|TRBV7-6|-|large
TGTGCCAGCATCCCCCATGACGGTGGGACCGGGGAGCTGTTTTTT
CASIPHDGGTGELFF
>TRBJ1-1|TRBV29-1|TRBD1|-
TGCAGCGCCCAAGGACAGGCCCTCACTGAAGCTTTCTTT
CSAQGQALTEAFF
>TRBJ2-2|TRBV4-1|TRBD2|-
TGCGCCAGCAGCCTTGGTAGACGGGGGGGCGTAACCGGGGAGCTGTTTTTT
CASSLGRRGGVTGELFF
>TRBJ1-2|TRBV15|-|-
TGTGCCACCAGCAGGGCCCACCCCGGCGACTATGGCTACACCTTC
CATSRAHPGDYGYTF
>TRBJ2-5|TRBV15|-|few
TGTGCCACCAGCAGTTTTGTGGGGATTCAAGAGACCCAGTACTTC
CATSSFVGIQETQYF
>TRBJ2-2|TRBV6-1|TRBD2|few
TGTGCCAGCAGTGGACTCCCTTGGGCGGGAGGGGAGACGAACACCGAGGAGCTGTTTTTT
CASSGLPWAGGETNTEELFF
>TRBJ2-1|TRBV11-3|TRBD2|-
TGTACCAGCAGCAGACTAGGGAGGGATGAGCAGTTCTTC
CTSSRLGRDEQFF
>TRBJ1-2|TRBV23-1|-|few
TGCGCCAGCAGTCCAGGGGCTTATGGCTACACCTTC
CASSPGAYGYTF
>TRBJ2-5|TRBV5-8|-|few
TGTGCCAGCAGCCACGGGAGACGGGGAGAGACCCAGTACTTC
CASSHGRRGETQYF
>TRBJ1-1|TRBV7-2|-|-
TGTGCCAGCAGCTGGAGGGCGGGAGGCGTAGGAAACACTGAAGCTTTCTTT
CASSWRAGGVGNTEAFF
>TRBJ1-5|TRBV7-9|-|large
TGTGCCAGCAGTAGAGAGGGCAATCAGCCCCAGCATTTT
CASSREGNQPQHF
>TRBJ2-5|TRBV2|TRBD1|-
TGTGCCAGCACGACAGGGATCCAAGAGACCCAGTACTTC
CASTTGIQETQYF
>TRBJ1-2|TRBV5-6|-|-
TGTGCCAGCAGCTCCGGGACGCTTTATGGCTACACCTTC
CASSSGTLYGYTF
>TRBJ2-7|TRBV4-1|-|-
TGCGCCAGCAGCCCGCCCGGGTCCTACGAGCAGTACTTC
CASSPPGSYEQYF
>TRBJ2-3|TRBV5-4|TRBD2|few
TGTGCCAGCAGCCGGACCCCGCCTCGGGGAGGGGTATCAGATACGCAGTATTTT
CASSRTPPRGGVSDTQYF
>TRBJ1-6|TRBV9|-|-
TGTGCCAGCAGCGTGAAGGGTAATTCACCCCTCCACTTT
CASSVKGNSPLHF